This T cell receptor (beta chain) came from a study of T cells in Graves' hyperthyroidism and ophthalmopathy. Study outcomes and limitations: Ophthalmopathy and stable hyperthyroidism were separated by a 13 V-J model. In validation, the model predicted ophthalmopathy. These predictions came a median approximately six months before onset. Most thyroid clonotypes that were expanded above 0.001 also turned up in blood.

The CDR3 is 11 residues long. V shed 5 bases and J shed 4 bases, with 5 bases lying between them. Turning to this clonotype: The target antigen is unknown.

It was 8 to 10 ml of fresh peripheral blood that supplied the PBMCs. Authors of the study amplified TCR beta CDR3 regions from RNA transcripts. HTBI primers were the set used in a first-round RT-PCR of the TCR CDR3. MiXCR was run by TCRdb on the multiplex PCR reads, yielding one entry per CDR3 protein. The data contain hundreds of thousands of distinct CDR3 sequences, roughly 14% of them singletons. The chain links TRBV12-3 or TRBV12-4 to TRBJ1-2; D unresolved. This TCR derives from a middle-aged woman with Graves' ophthalmopathy. Sample: blood. CDR3 coding DNA: TGTGCCAGCAGTCCGCCCTATGGCTACACCTTC. Amino acids: CASSPPYGYTF.